This entry lists 18 T cell receptor beta chains sequenced from one sample in a study of T cell changes during pregnancy in multiple sclerosis. Assay used: immunoSEQ multiplex PCR; TCRdb lists only in-frame clones, some missing. The sample holds tens of thousands of clones; roughly 94% are singletons and the top ten take around 0.47%. This sample comprised CD4+ T cells from peripheral blood mononuclear cells, obtained in the first trimester of pregnancy. These receptor sequences come from a female donor with multiple sclerosis, enrolled in a pregnancy study.

This chain links TRBV25-1 with TRBJ2-5; 9 positions match TRBD2. The CDR3 contains 15 residues. V lost 4 bases, J lost 1 base, and 4 bases stayed unmatched. The germline V gene encodes CDR1 MGHDK and CDR2 SYGVNS. The CDR3 sequence: CASSALAGAQETQYF. CDR3 in DNA: TGTGCCAGCAGTGCATTAGCGGGGGCCCAAGAGACCCAGTACTTC.

The chain recombines TRBV5-1 with TRBJ2-6; D may be TRBD2 (6 bases). Germline V gene data show CDR1 as SGHRS and CDR2 as YFSETQ. CDR3 length: 21 amino acids. V was shortened by 4 bases and J by 0 bases, with 26 bases between the two germline ends. This CDR3 reads CASSLPGLFGGAISGANVLTF. The CDR3 bases are TGCGCCAGCAGCCTCCCCGGGTTGTTTGGCGGGGCCATCTCTGGGGCCAACGTCCTGACTTTC.

The chain joins TRBV2 to TRBJ1-3; no definite D call. V lost 5 bases and J 2 bases, leaving 10 bases between the germline ends. Germline loops: CDR1 SNHLY, CDR2 FYNNEI. The CDR3 is 14 residues long. The CDR3 DNA follows: TGTGCCAGCAGTTACCTAGTAGCTGGAAACACCATATATTTT. Amino acids: CASSYLVAGNTIYF.

The chain couples TRBV2 to TRBJ2-3; 9 bases match TRBD2. The length of the CDR3 is 15 residues. Germline trimming cut 4 bases from V and 4 bases from J; bases unmatched to any gene: 6. Germline-derived CDR1 and CDR2 are SNHLY and FYNNEI. Here the CDR3 reads CASSASAGGADTQYF. CDR3 nucleotide sequence: TGTGCCAGCAGTGCTTCTGCGGGGGGGGCAGATACGCAGTATTTT. The whole variable domain, filled in from reference TRBV2 and TRBJ2-3, reads EPEVTQTPSHQVTQMGQEVILRCVPISNHLYFYWYRQILGQKVEFLVSFYNNEISEKSEIFDDQFSVERPDGSNFTLKIRSTKLEDSAMYFCASSASAGGADTQYFGPGTRLTVL.

J is TRBJ1-1 and V is TRBV29-1, with a tentative D call TRBD1 (5 bases). The germline gives CDR1 SQVTM, CDR2 ANQGSEA. The V end lost 2 bases, the J end lost 11 bases, and 18 bases lay between the germline ends. This CDR3 is built from 13 residues. The CDR3 DNA sequence: TGCAGCGTTGAACGCATAGGGGCAGGACGGGCTTTCTTT. Translation: CSVERIGAGRAFF.

A few counts support this clone. The rearrangement links TRBV29-1 to TRBJ1-4; D gene uncertain. CDR3 length: 11 amino acids. The germline V and J ends were trimmed by 6 bases and 7 bases, with 9 bases remaining between them. Germline lookup yields CDR1 SQVTM and CDR2 ANQGSEA. The CDR3 region has the DNA TGCAGCGTCCTTAGAGGTGAAAAACTGTTTTTT. Protein sequence: CSVLRGEKLFF.

V is TRBV6-5 and J is TRBJ2-7; 7 bases are shared with TRBD2. V lost 4 bases to trimming and J lost 3 bases; unmatched junction nucleotides: 9. Germline-derived CDR1 and CDR2 are MNHEY and SVGAGI. The CDR3 is made up of 15 amino acids. Here the CDR3 reads CASSFSRQRGYEQYF. The CDR3, as DNA: TGTGCCAGCAGTTTCTCACGACAGCGGGGCTACGAGCAGTACTTC.

This chain links TRBV7-2 with TRBJ1-4; 7 bases fit TRBD1. CDR1 is SGHTA and CDR2 is FQGNSA in the germline V gene. V lost 8 bases, J lost 4 bases, and 7 bases stayed unmatched. The CDR3 is 14 residues long. The CDR3 sequence is CASRVAGGNEKLFF. The CDR3 DNA follows: TGTGCCAGCCGGGTTGCAGGGGGTAATGAAAAACTGTTTTTT.

J is TRBJ2-1 and V is TRBV6-5; 8 bases agree with TRBD2. The CDR3 has 15 amino acids. After removal of 7 bases from V and 7 bases from J, the junction contained 12 bases not matched to a gene. The germline V gene has CDR1 MNHEY and CDR2 SVGAGI. The CDR3 DNA reads as TGTGCCAGCACCCCCTCGGGGGGGCACGGGAATGAGCAGTTCTTC. Its protein is CASTPSGGHGNEQFF.

This clone was found once. The V call is TRBV7-2, the J call TRBJ2-1; no definite D call. Trimming removed 0 bases from V and 5 bases from J, with 2 bases in between. Germline V CDR1 and CDR2: SGHTA, FQGNSA. The CDR3 totals 12 residues. The CDR3 here is CASSLADNEQFF. As DNA, the CDR3 is TGTGCCAGCAGCTTAGCCGACAATGAGCAGTTCTTC.

This clone came up a few times. This chain connects TRBV7-9 to TRBJ2-1; D might be TRBD2 (7 bases). V dropped 9 bases and J dropped 5 bases, with 29 bases sitting between them. This CDR3 comprises 18 residues. Germline lookup yields CDR1 SEHNR and CDR2 FQNEAQ (reference sequence). Here the CDR3 DNA reads TGTGCCAGGGAGAGGGGGGGGCATGAGGTTGCTACCGACAATGAGCAGTTCTTC. Translated, it gives CARERGGHEVATDNEQFF.

This clone has only one observation. The rearrangement joins TRBV6-5 to TRBJ1-1, with a weak D call TRBD1 (5 bases). This CDR3 contains 15 residues. Trimming pared 6 bases from V and 0 bases from J, leaving 14 bases between. Germline values: CDR1 MNHEY, CDR2 SVGAGI. As DNA, the CDR3 is TGTGCCAGCAGAGGGGTGGGGGGGATGAACACTGAAGCTTTCTTT. Amino acids: CASRGVGGMNTEAFF.

The V and J genes are TRBV18 and TRBJ2-6, with D perhaps matching TRBD1 (5 bases). V was cut by 6 bases and J by 2 bases, with 11 bases left in between. The CDR3 sequence is 15 residues long. Germline CDR1 and CDR2: KGHSH and LQKENI. The CDR3 spells CASSPDSPGANVLTF. CDR3 sequence (DNA): TGTGCCAGCTCGCCTGACAGTCCTGGGGCCAACGTCCTGACTTTC.

The CDR3 DNA is TGTGCCAGCAGTGACAGGGGCTACTATGGCTACACCTTC. It codes for CASSDRGYYGYTF. The genes are TRBV2 and TRBJ1-2; possible D gene TRBD1, 6 bases. Looked up from germline, CDR1 is SNHLY and CDR2 is FYNNEI. The CDR3 contains 13 residues. The V end lost 3 bases, the J end lost 3 bases, and 8 bases lay between the germline ends.

V gene TRBV5-5 combines with J gene TRBJ1-1, with a possible D match to TRBD1 (5 bases). With 3 bases removed from V and 1 base from J, the gap between germline ends came to 13 bases. Germline V gene data show CDR1 as SGHKS and CDR2 as YYEKEE (reference sequence). The CDR3 is made up of 15 amino acids. CDR3 sequence reads: CASSWRSGKNTEAFF. DNA of the CDR3: TGTGCCAGCAGCTGGAGATCAGGGAAGAACACTGAAGCTTTCTTT.

The V and J genes are TRBV7-2 and TRBJ1-4; 8 bases are shared with TRBD1. After removal of 4 bases from V and 5 bases from J, the junction contained 3 bases not matched to a gene. CDR3 size: 14 residues. CDR1 is SGHTA and CDR2 is FQGNSA in the germline V gene. The CDR3 sequence: CASSSRGQNEKLFF. CDR3 nucleotide sequence: TGTGCCAGCAGCTCCAGGGGGCAAAATGAAAAACTGTTTTTT.

The chain recombines TRBV6-5 with TRBJ2-7; TRBD1 aligns across 7 bases. The germline gives CDR1 MNHEY, CDR2 SVGAGI. Trimming removed 6 bases from V and 2 bases from J; junction bases left unmatched: 4. The length of the CDR3 is 13 residues. The CDR3 loop is CASRKGQPYEQYF. CDR3 coding DNA: TGTGCCAGCAGGAAGGGACAGCCCTACGAGCAGTACTTC.

The chain uses TRBV5-1 and TRBJ1-3, with D unresolved. CDR1 and CDR2 from the germline V gene are SGHRS and YFSETQ. There are 15 residues in the CDR3. V gave up 0 bases and J gave up 1 base, with 8 bases separating them. CDR3 protein: CASSLAGGSGNTIYF. CDR3 coding DNA: TGCGCCAGCAGCTTGGCGGGAGGTTCTGGAAACACCATATATTTT.